This T cell receptor (beta chain) was recovered during a study of T cell responses to AZD1222 COVID-19 vaccine. This CDR3 is built from 13 residues. Germline V gives CDR1 MNHEY, CDR2 SMNVEV (reference sequence). V lost 6 bases, J lost 3 bases, and 11 bases lay in between. Sequencing used immunoSEQ multiplex PCR; TCRdb keeps in-frame clones, though not all of them. The sample lists approximately 90,000 clones, roughly 85% occurring once. This specimen consisted of peripheral blood, obtained on day 0 of AZD1222 vaccination. This rearrangement joins TRBV27 to TRBJ1-2; D is unclear. This TCR derives from an adult in good health. The CDR3 reads CASSRRFDYGYTF. The CDR3, as DNA: TGTGCCAGCAGCCGGAGGTTCGACTATGGCTACACCTTC.